A single sample gave rise to the 27 T cell receptor beta chains below, sequenced in a study of response to subunit inactivated influenza vaccine. A single record per CDR3 protein comes from TCRdb applying MiXCR to the RT-PCR reads. The sample includes 650,000 to 800,000 distinct CDR3 sequences, 11% to 15% seen only once; the top ten take 6.5% to 8.5%. This material consisted of PBMCs from blood, taken less than 15 days before vaccination. Source of these receptors: a man in his forties or fifties who received an inactivated influenza vaccine.

This sequence joins TRBV7-4 and TRBJ2-1; D remains ambiguous. The CDR3 extends over 19 amino acids. The germline V gene has CDR1 SGHVT and CDR2 SQSDAQ. The V end was cut by 6 bases, the J end by 7 bases, with 31 bases between. The CDR3 loop reads CASSLWPGPHGPFENEQFF. The CDR3 DNA is TGTGCCAGCAGTTTGTGGCCCGGGCCGCACGGACCCTTCGAGAATGAGCAGTTCTTC.

This clonotype has just a few counts. The CDR3 DNA reads as TGTGCCATCAGTGAGTCGACGTCTAGCGGGAGTCACACAGATACGCAGTATTTT. This translates into CAISESTSSGSHTDTQYF. J is TRBJ2-3 and V is TRBV10-3; 10 bases agree with TRBD2. Trimming cost V 0 bases and J 2 bases; bases outside gene matches: 8. Germline CDR1 reads ENHRY; CDR2 reads SYGVKD. This CDR3 comprises 18 residues.

The rearrangement uses TRBV7-2 and TRBJ2-4; TRBD1 agrees at 11 bases. The CDR3 totals 16 residues. Germline values: CDR1 SGHTA, CDR2 FQGNSA. Losses at the gene ends were 0 bases for V and 6 bases for J; bases not matched to a gene: 4. This CDR3 reads CASSLAGTGGGNIQYF. The CDR3 bases are TGTGCCAGCAGCTTAGCCGGGACAGGGGGGGGAAACATTCAGTACTTC.

This clonotype came up a few times. V gene TRBV20-1 combines with J gene TRBJ2-1; 9 positions match TRBD1. The germline gives CDR1 DFQATT, CDR2 SNEGSKA (reference sequence). The trim removed 3 bases at V and 8 bases at J, leaving 11 bases unmatched. The CDR3 is 15 residues long. CDR3 loop: CSARTGGPFWDEQFF. DNA of the CDR3: TGCAGTGCTAGGACAGGGGGTCCCTTTTGGGATGAGCAGTTCTTC.

CDR3 bases: TGCAGTGGCCAGCGACAGGGCTACGAGCAGTACTTC. This sequence encodes CSGQRQGYEQYF. V usage is TRBV20-1 and J usage is TRBJ2-7; 7 bases align to TRBD1. The CDR3 has 12 residues. Germline values: CDR1 DFQATT, CDR2 SNEGSKA (reference sequence). Trimming cost V 7 bases and J 3 bases; bases outside gene matches: 6.

On this clonotype itself: The junction departs from germline at one end; a sequencing error may be responsible. The chain joins TRBV12-3 or TRBV12-4 to TRBJ2-6; 8 nucleotides line up with TRBD1. This CDR3 is built from 17 residues. The CDR3 here is CTSIRGTGASGANVLTF. CDR3 DNA sequence: TGTACCAGCATCCGCGGGACAGGTGCCTCTGGGGCCAACGTCCTGACTTTC.

This clonotype has more than one count but fewer than ten. The chain uses TRBV7-2 and TRBJ1-1, with no clear D. V was trimmed by 1 base and J by 8 bases, leaving 11 bases between them. This CDR3 is built from 13 residues. Germline loops: CDR1 SGHTA, CDR2 FQGNSA. CDR3 amino acids: CASSLDPDLEAFF. CDR3 nucleotide sequence: TGTGCCAGCAGCTTAGATCCCGACTTGGAAGCTTTCTTT.

The CDR3 region has the DNA TGCAGAAAAGGACTAGCGGGGCCAGATACGCAGTATTTT. It specifies CRKGLAGPDTQYF. The chain is built from TRBV20-1 and TRBJ2-3, with 12 bases that match TRBD2. CDR3 length: 13 amino acids. CDR1 DFQATT and CDR2 SNEGSKA come from the germline V gene (reference sequence).

This clonotype came up a few times. The chain employs TRBV28 and TRBJ2-3; D uncertain. Trimming cost V 6 bases and J 6 bases, with 10 bases left between them. This CDR3 is built from 12 residues. Germline assignment: CDR1 MDHEN and CDR2 SYDVKM. As DNA, the CDR3 is TGTGCCAGCAGCTCGTCGGAGGATACGCAGTATTTT. Amino acids: CASSSSEDTQYF.

This clonotype was picked up many times. The chain uses TRBV12-3 or TRBV12-4 and TRBJ2-1, with D possibly called TRBD1 or TRBD2 (5 bases each). The CDR3 totals 14 residues. V dropped 4 bases and J dropped 6 bases, with 13 bases sitting between them. The CDR3 loop is CASSSPGTVNEQFF. CDR3 nucleotide sequence: TGTGCCAGCAGTTCCCCCGGGACCGTCAATGAGCAGTTCTTC.

This clonotype was picked up a small number of times. V gene TRBV28 combines with J gene TRBJ2-7, with 7 bases fitting TRBD1. V was clipped by 6 bases and J by 7 bases; unmatched bases: 9. CDR3 length: 13 amino acids. CDR1 is MDHEN and CDR2 is SYDVKM in the germline V gene. CDR3 loop: CASSPDRALEQYF. CDR3 sequence (DNA): TGTGCCAGCAGCCCTGACAGGGCGCTTGAGCAGTACTTC.

This clonotype was detected only a few times. The chain recombines TRBV10-3 with TRBJ1-6; D perhaps matches TRBD1 (5 bases). The CDR3 consists of 16 residues. CDR1 ENHRY and CDR2 SYGVKD come from the germline V gene. V dropped 4 bases and J dropped 5 bases, with 15 bases sitting between them. For the CDR3, the DNA is TGTGCCATCAGTGTCGGGGGAATGGATAATAATTCACCCCTCCACTTT. It yields the protein CAISVGGMDNNSPLHF.

Only a few counts were recorded for this clonotype. The chain uses TRBV6-1 and TRBJ2-3, with 9 positions matching TRBD1. The germline V gene has CDR1 MNHNS and CDR2 SASEGT. The junction had 6 bases not matched to a gene; V was cut back by 6 bases and J by 5 bases. The CDR3 has 14 residues. This CDR3 is CASRLGQGRDTQYF. CDR3 bases: TGTGCCAGCAGATTGGGACAGGGAAGAGATACGCAGTATTTT.

There are a few counts of this clonotype. The chain combines TRBV30 with TRBJ2-5, with a possible D match to TRBD1 (5 bases). The CDR3 is 13 amino acids. V was pared by 4 bases and J by 1 base, with 10 bases between. Germline V gene data show CDR1 as GTSNPN and CDR2 as SVGIG (reference sequence). As DNA, the CDR3 is TGTGCCTGGATCCGACAGTCCCAAGAGACCCAGTACTTC. It codes for CAWIRQSQETQYF.

This clonotype has at least ten counts. J is TRBJ1-1 and V is TRBV19; D might be TRBD1 (6 bases). This CDR3 region has 13 residues. Trimming took off 2 bases at V and 5 bases at J, with 9 bases between the two ends. Germline CDR1 reads LNHDA; CDR2 reads SQIVND (reference sequence). This CDR3 reads CASSINRDTEAFF. The CDR3 DNA reads TGTGCCAGTAGTATAAACAGGGATACTGAAGCTTTCTTT.

The rearrangement joins TRBV6-2 or TRBV6-3 to TRBJ1-2; tentatively, D is TRBD1 (5 bases). The V end lost 6 bases, the J end lost 8 bases, and 16 bases lay between the germline ends. CDR1 is MNHEY, CDR2 SVGEGT, per germline. This CDR3 spans 13 amino acids. The CDR3 loop is CASSFGQNGGYTF. The CDR3 coding sequence is TGTGCCAGCAGCTTCGGACAAAACGGAGGCTACACCTTC.

A note on this clonotype: One end of the junction is discordant with germline, which a read error may explain. The chain has TRBV5-1 and TRBJ2-2, with 7 nucleotides matching TRBD1. This CDR3 has 14 residues. Germline lookup yields CDR1 SGHRS and CDR2 YFSETQ. CDR3: CASSSGQVPGVLFF. CDR3 DNA sequence: TGCGCCAGCAGCTCAGGACAGGTCCCCGGGGTGCTGTTTTTT.

The table lists this clonotype with a few counts. V usage is TRBV7-2 and J usage is TRBJ2-1, with D possibly TRBD2 on 6 matching bases. V was shortened by 2 bases and J by 0 bases, with 11 bases between the two germline ends. Germline assignment: CDR1 SGHTA and CDR2 FQGNSA. The CDR3 covers 16 residues. The CDR3 DNA reads TGTGCCAGCAGCTTATGGCGGGGTAACTCCTACAATGAGCAGTTCTTC. It encodes CASSLWRGNSYNEQFF.

This clonotype showed up just a few times. The chain combines TRBV4-2 with TRBJ1-2; weak D call: TRBD1 (5 bases). This CDR3 contains 17 residues. Germline V gene sequence: CDR1 LGHNA, CDR2 YNFKEQ. V shed 3 bases and J shed 3 bases, with 20 bases lying between them. The CDR3 sequence is CASSQDHLRQGHYGYTF. The CDR3, as DNA: TGTGCCAGCAGCCAGGACCACCTTAGGCAGGGACACTATGGCTACACCTTC.

CDR3 coding DNA: TGTGCCTGGATATCCCCGAGCTCCTACAATGAGCAGTTCTTC. This gives the protein CAWISPSSYNEQFF. V usage is TRBV30 and J usage is TRBJ2-1, with D hard to call. CDR3 length: 14 residues. In germline, CDR1 is GTSNPN, CDR2 SVGIG (reference sequence). V lost 4 bases, J lost 0 bases, and 10 bases lay in between.

The rearrangement uses TRBV7-2 and TRBJ2-7, with no clear D. Trimming took off 6 bases at V and 3 bases at J, with 12 bases between the two ends. This CDR3 comprises 13 residues. Per germline, CDR1 SGHTA and CDR2 FQGNSA. The CDR3 DNA reads as TGTGCCAGCAGTCCGATGGGGTTCTACGAGCAGTACTTC. Residues: CASSPMGFYEQYF.

This rearrangement joins TRBV6-2 or TRBV6-3 to TRBJ2-5; the D is unclear. The CDR3 is 14 amino acids. With 3 bases removed from V and 0 bases from J, the gap between germline ends came to 8 bases. Germline V gives CDR1 MNHEY, CDR2 SVGEGT. This CDR3 reads CASSYLVYQETQYF. The DNA of the CDR3 is TGTGCCAGCAGTTATTTGGTGTACCAAGAGACCCAGTACTTC.

J is TRBJ1-1 and V is TRBV7-2; no reliable D call. V lost 1 base to trimming and J lost 0 bases, with 9 bases between them. This CDR3 is built from 15 residues. Per germline, CDR1 SGHTA and CDR2 FQGNSA. CDR3 sequence: CTSSLVGRLNTEAFF. Written as DNA, the CDR3 is TGTACCAGCAGCTTAGTTGGCAGACTGAACACTGAAGCTTTCTTT.

This chain joins TRBV6-2 or TRBV6-3 and TRBJ2-7; 7 nucleotides agree with TRBD1. CDR3 length: 17 residues. Germline CDR1 reads MNHEY; CDR2 reads SVGEGT. J gave up 1 base and V 2 bases, and 11 bases lay outside the gene matches. The CDR3 region is CASSYVRTGLLSYEQYF. CDR3 sequence (DNA): TGTGCCAGCAGTTACGTCAGGACAGGACTTTTATCCTACGAGCAGTACTTC.

The chain uses TRBV24-1 and TRBJ2-2; a possible D gene is TRBD1 (6 bases). This CDR3 spans 16 amino acids. Trimming took 4 bases from V and 0 from J, leaving 11 bases between them. Germline V gene data show CDR1 as KGHDR and CDR2 as SFDVKD. This CDR3 reads CATSDLGAANTGELFF. The CDR3 nucleotides read TGTGCCACCAGTGACCTGGGGGCCGCGAACACCGGGGAGCTGTTTTTT.

The V gene is TRBV20-1, the J gene TRBJ2-1; TRBD1 matches at 7 bases. The V gene end was trimmed by 5 bases and the J gene end by 1 base; junction bases not matched to a gene: 5. The CDR3 totals 14 residues. Germline CDR1 reads DFQATT; CDR2 reads SNEGSKA (reference sequence). The CDR3 DNA reads TGCAGTGCTTTACGACAGGGATCCTACAATGAGCAGTTCTTC. It encodes CSALRQGSYNEQFF.

This clonotype has a handful of counts. V usage is TRBV5-5 and J usage is TRBJ1-2; D is undetermined. The germline V gene encodes CDR1 SGHKS and CDR2 YYEKEE (reference sequence). This CDR3 contains 17 residues. V was pared by 6 bases and J by 0 bases, with 21 bases between. CDR3 amino acids: CASILRGIPSANYGYTF. The DNA for the CDR3 is TGTGCCAGCATCCTTCGAGGGATCCCTTCAGCTAACTATGGCTACACCTTC. Drawing the rest from reference TRBV5-5 and TRBJ1-2, the complete variable domain is DAGVTQSPTHLIKTRGQQVTLRCSPISGHKSVSWYQQVLGQGPQFIFQYYEKEERGRGNFPDRFSARQFPNYSSELNVNALLLGDSALYLCASILRGIPSANYGYTFGSGTRLTVV.